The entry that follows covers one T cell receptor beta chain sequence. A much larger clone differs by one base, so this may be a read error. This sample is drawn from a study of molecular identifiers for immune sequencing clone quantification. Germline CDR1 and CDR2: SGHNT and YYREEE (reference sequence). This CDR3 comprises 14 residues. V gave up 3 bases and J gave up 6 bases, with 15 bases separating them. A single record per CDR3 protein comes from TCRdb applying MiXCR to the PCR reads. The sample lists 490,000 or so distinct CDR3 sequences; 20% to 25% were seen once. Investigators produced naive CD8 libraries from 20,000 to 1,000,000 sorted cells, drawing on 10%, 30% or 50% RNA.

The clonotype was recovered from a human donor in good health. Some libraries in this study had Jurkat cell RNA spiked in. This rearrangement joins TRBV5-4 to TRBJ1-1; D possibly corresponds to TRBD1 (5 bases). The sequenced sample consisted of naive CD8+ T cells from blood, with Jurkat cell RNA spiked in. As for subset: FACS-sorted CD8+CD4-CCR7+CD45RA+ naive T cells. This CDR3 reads CASSWGGFNAEAFF. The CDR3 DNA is TGTGCCAGCAGCTGGGGGGGATTCAACGCTGAAGCTTTCTTT.